This is a list of T cell receptor beta chains from one sample in a study of graft-versus-host responses after intestinal transplantation. Assay used: immunoSEQ multiplex PCR; TCRdb lists only in-frame clones, some missing. The data contain some 90,000 clones, about 93% of them singletons. These TCRs' antigens remain unknown. Here the sequenced sample was unstimulated CD8+ T cells sorted from spleen or lymph node cells, taken before intestinal transplant. The receptor set was obtained from a human donor who received an intestinal transplant. Both conserved end residues are part of each CDR3. A D gene is named only where the DNA matches it firmly. Some rows mark clone size as missing; the rest say once, few, many or name a class of expanded clone.

d_call: TRBD2; v_call: TRBV7-9; clone_size: NA; j_call: TRBJ2-1; cdr3_aa: CASSSPGLVSNEQFF; cdr3_nt: TGTGCCAGCAGCTCGCCCGGACTAGTTTCCAATGAGCAGTTCTTC
d_call: NA; v_call: TRBV19; clone_size: NA; j_call: TRBJ2-1; cdr3_aa: CASTPGYNEQFF; cdr3_nt: TGTGCCAGCACGCCGGGCTACAATGAGCAGTTCTTC
d_call: TRBD2; v_call: TRBV7-2; clone_size: NA; j_call: TRBJ2-7; cdr3_aa: CASSLVAGEGYEQYF; cdr3_nt: TGTGCCAGCAGCTTAGTAGCGGGGGAGGGTTACGAGCAGTACTTC
d_call: NA; v_call: TRBV27; clone_size: NA; j_call: TRBJ2-5; cdr3_aa: CVSSPHDKIQETQYF; cdr3_nt: TGTGTCAGCAGTCCCCACGACAAGATCCAAGAGACCCAGTACTTC
d_call: NA; v_call: TRBV29-1; clone_size: NA; j_call: TRBJ2-2; cdr3_aa: CSVVGHKDNAGELFF; cdr3_nt: TGCAGCGTCGTTGGACATAAGGATAACGCCGGGGAGCTGTTTTTT
d_call: NA; v_call: TRBV9; clone_size: once; j_call: TRBJ2-7; cdr3_aa: CASSVDPSPSYEQYF; cdr3_nt: TGTGCCAGCAGCGTAGATCCGAGTCCCTCCTACGAGCAGTACTTC
d_call: NA; v_call: TRBV4-3; clone_size: NA; j_call: TRBJ1-4; cdr3_aa: CASSPRRMASGEKLFF; cdr3_nt: TGCGCCAGCAGCCCGCGCCGGATGGCTTCAGGGGAAAAACTGTTTTTT
d_call: NA; v_call: TRBV7-2; clone_size: NA; j_call: TRBJ1-1; cdr3_aa: CASSLGIGAGEAFF; cdr3_nt: TGTGCCAGCAGCTTAGGAATAGGGGCGGGGGAAGCTTTCTTT
d_call: TRBD1; v_call: TRBV6-5; clone_size: NA; j_call: TRBJ1-5; cdr3_aa: CAIATGASQPQHF; cdr3_nt: TGTGCCATCGCGACAGGGGCGAGTCAGCCCCAGCATTTT
d_call: TRBD2; v_call: TRBV28; clone_size: NA; j_call: TRBJ2-1; cdr3_aa: CASSSGLAGGQQFF; cdr3_nt: TGTGCCAGCAGCTCGGGACTAGCGGGAGGGCAGCAGTTCTTC
d_call: NA; v_call: TRBV27; clone_size: NA; j_call: TRBJ2-7; cdr3_aa: CASSYAGSYEQYF; cdr3_nt: TGTGCCAGCAGTTACGCAGGGTCCTACGAGCAGTACTTC
d_call: TRBD2; v_call: TRBV13; clone_size: once; j_call: TRBJ2-3; cdr3_aa: CASSPGLAEAPDTQYF; cdr3_nt: TGTGCCAGCAGCCCTGGACTAGCAGAGGCTCCAGATACGCAGTATTTT
d_call: TRBD1; v_call: TRBV2; clone_size: few; j_call: TRBJ2-1; cdr3_aa: CASIGTGIVDEQFF; cdr3_nt: TGTGCCAGCATCGGGACAGGTATCGTGGATGAGCAGTTCTTC
d_call: NA; v_call: TRBV6-1; clone_size: NA; j_call: TRBJ1-5; cdr3_aa: CASSDLESFNQPQHF; cdr3_nt: TGTGCCAGCAGTGATTTAGAGAGCTTCAATCAGCCCCAGCATTTT
d_call: TRBD1; v_call: TRBV4-1; clone_size: NA; j_call: TRBJ2-5; cdr3_aa: CASSQATGTAFGETQYF; cdr3_nt: TGCGCCAGCAGCCAGGCTACCGGGACAGCCTTTGGAGAGACCCAGTACTTC
d_call: TRBD2; v_call: TRBV19; clone_size: NA; j_call: TRBJ2-3; cdr3_aa: CASSVGGGADTQYF; cdr3_nt: TGTGCCAGTAGTGTTGGCGGGGGGGCAGATACGCAGTATTTT
d_call: NA; v_call: TRBV12-5; clone_size: NA; j_call: TRBJ1-2; cdr3_aa: CASGLPGLYGYTF; cdr3_nt: TGTGCTAGTGGTTTGCCAGGCCTCTATGGCTACACCTTC
d_call: TRBD2; v_call: TRBV29-1; clone_size: NA; j_call: TRBJ2-5; cdr3_aa: CSVGLAGKLQETQYF; cdr3_nt: TGCAGCGTAGGACTAGCGGGGAAACTACAAGAGACCCAGTACTTC
d_call: NA; v_call: TRBV9; clone_size: NA; j_call: TRBJ1-2; cdr3_aa: CASSVGGTLYGYTF; cdr3_nt: TGTGCCAGCAGCGTCGGAGGAACCCTCTATGGCTACACCTTC
d_call: NA; v_call: TRBV19; clone_size: once; j_call: TRBJ2-7; cdr3_aa: CASSSQGQGYEQYF; cdr3_nt: TGTGCCAGTAGTTCGCAGGGGCAGGGGTACGAGCAGTACTTC
d_call: NA; v_call: TRBV27; clone_size: once; j_call: TRBJ2-1; cdr3_aa: CASSLRGGLYNEQFF; cdr3_nt: TGTGCCAGCAGTTTACGCGGGGGCCTATACAATGAGCAGTTCTTC
d_call: TRBD2; v_call: TRBV4-1; clone_size: NA; j_call: TRBJ2-7; cdr3_aa: CASSPLAGGGYEQYF; cdr3_nt: TGCGCCAGCAGCCCCCTAGCGGGAGGAGGGTACGAGCAGTACTTC
d_call: NA; v_call: TRBV11-2; clone_size: NA; j_call: TRBJ1-3; cdr3_aa: CASSYTGSSGNTIYF; cdr3_nt: TGTGCCAGCAGCTATACAGGGAGCTCTGGAAACACCATATATTTT
d_call: TRBD1; v_call: TRBV4-3; clone_size: NA; j_call: TRBJ2-7; cdr3_aa: CASSQDAGGMYEQYF; cdr3_nt: TGCGCCAGCAGCCAAGATGCAGGGGGCATGTACGAGCAGTACTTC
d_call: NA; v_call: TRBV4-2; clone_size: NA; j_call: TRBJ2-3; cdr3_aa: CASSQDKGFYTDTQYF; cdr3_nt: TGTGCCAGCAGCCAAGATAAGGGGTTTTATACAGATACGCAGTATTTT
d_call: NA; v_call: TRBV5-1; clone_size: NA; j_call: TRBJ1-1; cdr3_aa: CASSFSGTEAFF; cdr3_nt: TGCGCCAGCAGCTTTTCAGGGACTGAAGCTTTCTTT
d_call: TRBD2; v_call: TRBV5-6; clone_size: once; j_call: TRBJ2-1; cdr3_aa: CASSLGGGGGASSYNEQFF; cdr3_nt: TGTGCCAGCAGCTTGGGGGGAGGCGGGGGGGCCTCCTCCTACAATGAGCAGTTCTTC
d_call: TRBD2; v_call: TRBV5-1; clone_size: NA; j_call: TRBJ2-1; cdr3_aa: CASSLGAGGSYNEQFF; cdr3_nt: TGCGCCAGCAGCTTGGGAGCGGGAGGTTCCTACAATGAGCAGTTCTTC
d_call: TRBD1; v_call: TRBV6-6; clone_size: NA; j_call: TRBJ1-2; cdr3_aa: CASSYSGMGQGYGYTF; cdr3_nt: TGTGCCAGCAGTTACTCGGGGATGGGACAGGGTTATGGCTACACCTTC
d_call: NA; v_call: TRBV30; clone_size: once; j_call: TRBJ2-7; cdr3_aa: CAWSSYSYEQYF; cdr3_nt: TGTGCCTGGAGTTCCTACTCATACGAGCAGTACTTC
d_call: NA; v_call: TRBV19; clone_size: NA; j_call: TRBJ1-5; cdr3_aa: CASSEGAWNQPQHF; cdr3_nt: TGTGCCAGTAGTGAGGGAGCATGGAATCAGCCCCAGCATTTT
d_call: NA; v_call: TRBV27; clone_size: NA; j_call: TRBJ1-2; cdr3_aa: CASSWSGAGGYTF; cdr3_nt: TGTGCCAGCAGTTGGTCAGGGGCCGGGGGCTACACCTTC
d_call: TRBD2; v_call: TRBV9; clone_size: NA; j_call: TRBJ2-7; cdr3_aa: CASSVATGGVEQYF; cdr3_nt: TGTGCCAGCAGCGTAGCTACGGGAGGGGTCGAGCAGTACTTC
d_call: NA; v_call: TRBV27; clone_size: NA; j_call: TRBJ1-1; cdr3_aa: CASSLRGANTEAFF; cdr3_nt: TGTGCCAGCAGTTTACGGGGGGCAAACACTGAAGCTTTCTTT
d_call: NA; v_call: TRBV27; clone_size: NA; j_call: TRBJ2-7; cdr3_aa: CASSLALASSYEQYF; cdr3_nt: TGTGCCAGCAGTTTGGCACTAGCCAGCTCCTACGAGCAGTACTTC
d_call: TRBD1; v_call: TRBV5-1; clone_size: NA; j_call: TRBJ1-1; cdr3_aa: CASSPGTGVTEAFF; cdr3_nt: TGCGCCAGCAGCCCGGGAACAGGGGTCACTGAAGCTTTCTTT
d_call: TRBD1; v_call: TRBV4-1; clone_size: NA; j_call: TRBJ1-1; cdr3_aa: CASSQTGGGTEAFF; cdr3_nt: TGCGCCAGCAGCCAGACAGGGGGCGGGACTGAAGCTTTCTTT
d_call: NA; v_call: TRBV15; clone_size: NA; j_call: TRBJ2-1; cdr3_aa: CATSTTTGSYNEQFF; cdr3_nt: TGTGCCACCAGCACAACGACAGGCTCCTACAATGAGCAGTTCTTC
d_call: TRBD1; v_call: TRBV7-9; clone_size: NA; j_call: TRBJ1-2; cdr3_aa: CASSRTGGEINYGYTF; cdr3_nt: TGTGCCAGCAGTCGGACAGGGGGGGAAATTAACTATGGCTACACCTTC
d_call: TRBD1; v_call: TRBV7-9; clone_size: NA; j_call: TRBJ1-2; cdr3_aa: CASSTTGGGAGYTF; cdr3_nt: TGTGCCAGCAGCACAACAGGGGGAGGTGCTGGCTACACCTTC
d_call: NA; v_call: TRBV2; clone_size: once; j_call: TRBJ1-3; cdr3_aa: CASSGPTGGGNTIYF; cdr3_nt: TGTGCCAGCAGCGGCCCGACAGGCGGTGGAAACACCATATATTTT
d_call: NA; v_call: TRBV5-6; clone_size: NA; j_call: TRBJ1-3; cdr3_aa: CASSSFPGNTIYF; cdr3_nt: TGTGCCAGCAGCTCGTTCCCTGGAAACACCATATATTTT
d_call: TRBD2; v_call: TRBV5-1; clone_size: NA; j_call: TRBJ2-7; cdr3_aa: CASSSGLADEQYF; cdr3_nt: TGCGCCAGCAGCTCCGGACTAGCGGATGAGCAGTACTTC
d_call: NA; v_call: TRBV2; clone_size: few; j_call: TRBJ1-4; cdr3_aa: CASLGQSNEKLFF; cdr3_nt: TGTGCCAGCCTCGGACAGTCTAATGAAAAACTGTTTTTT
d_call: TRBD1; v_call: TRBV19; clone_size: NA; j_call: TRBJ1-5; cdr3_aa: CASSYGTGGVHQPQHF; cdr3_nt: TGTGCCAGTAGTTACGGGACAGGGGGAGTCCATCAGCCCCAGCATTTT
d_call: TRBD2; v_call: TRBV6-5; clone_size: NA; j_call: TRBJ2-1; cdr3_aa: CASRRTSDSYNEQFF; cdr3_nt: TGTGCCAGCAGGCGGACTAGCGACTCCTACAATGAGCAGTTCTTC
d_call: NA; v_call: TRBV29-1; clone_size: NA; j_call: TRBJ2-1; cdr3_aa: CSAYLAYNEQFF; cdr3_nt: TGCAGCGCTTACCTAGCGTACAATGAGCAGTTCTTC
d_call: NA; v_call: TRBV4-1; clone_size: NA; j_call: TRBJ2-5; cdr3_aa: CASSQDPIRIFGQFGETQYF; cdr3_nt: TGCGCCAGCAGCCAAGATCCCATTCGCATTTTCGGACAGTTCGGGGAGACCCAGTACTTC
d_call: TRBD2; v_call: TRBV5-6; clone_size: NA; j_call: TRBJ2-7; cdr3_aa: CASSLDGRVYEQYF; cdr3_nt: TGTGCCAGCAGCTTGGACGGGAGGGTCTACGAGCAGTACTTC
d_call: TRBD2; v_call: TRBV28; clone_size: NA; j_call: TRBJ2-7; cdr3_aa: CASSDRDFGGEQYF; cdr3_nt: TGTGCCAGCAGCGACCGGGACTTCGGGGGGGAGCAGTACTTC
d_call: NA; v_call: TRBV10-3; clone_size: NA; j_call: TRBJ1-2; cdr3_aa: CAIRDGNGYTF; cdr3_nt: TGTGCCATCAGGGACGGGAATGGCTACACCTTC